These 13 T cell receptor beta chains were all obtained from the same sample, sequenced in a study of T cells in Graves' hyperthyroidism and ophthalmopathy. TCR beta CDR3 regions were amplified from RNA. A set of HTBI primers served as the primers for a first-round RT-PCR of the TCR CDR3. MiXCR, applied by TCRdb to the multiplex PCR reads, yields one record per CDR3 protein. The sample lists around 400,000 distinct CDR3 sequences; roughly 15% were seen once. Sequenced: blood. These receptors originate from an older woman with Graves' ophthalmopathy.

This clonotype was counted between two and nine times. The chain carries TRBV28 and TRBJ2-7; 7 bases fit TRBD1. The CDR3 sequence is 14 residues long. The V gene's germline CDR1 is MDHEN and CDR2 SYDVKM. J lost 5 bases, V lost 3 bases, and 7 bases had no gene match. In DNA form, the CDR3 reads TGTGCCAGCAGTTTCGGGACAGCTTTGAACGAGCAGTACTTC. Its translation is CASSFGTALNEQYF. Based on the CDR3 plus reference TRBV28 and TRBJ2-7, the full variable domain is DVKVTQSSRYLVKRTGEKVFLECVQDMDHENMFWYRQDPGLGLRLIYFSYDVKMKEKGDIPEGYSVSREKKERFSLILESASTNQTSMYLCASSFGTALNEQYFGPGTRLTVT.

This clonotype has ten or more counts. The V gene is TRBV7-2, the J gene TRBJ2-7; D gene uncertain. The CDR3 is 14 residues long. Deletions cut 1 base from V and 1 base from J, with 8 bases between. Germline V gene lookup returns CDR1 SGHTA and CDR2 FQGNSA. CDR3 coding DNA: TGTGCCAGCAGCTTAGGGGTAGAATCCTACGAGCAGTACTTC. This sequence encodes CASSLGVESYEQYF.

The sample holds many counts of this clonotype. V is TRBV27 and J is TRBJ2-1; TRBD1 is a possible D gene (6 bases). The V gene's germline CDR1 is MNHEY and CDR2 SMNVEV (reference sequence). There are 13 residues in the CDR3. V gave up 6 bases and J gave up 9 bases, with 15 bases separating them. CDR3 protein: CASRPQGQGEQFF. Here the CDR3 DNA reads TGTGCCAGCAGACCGCAGGGGCAGGGTGAGCAGTTCTTC.

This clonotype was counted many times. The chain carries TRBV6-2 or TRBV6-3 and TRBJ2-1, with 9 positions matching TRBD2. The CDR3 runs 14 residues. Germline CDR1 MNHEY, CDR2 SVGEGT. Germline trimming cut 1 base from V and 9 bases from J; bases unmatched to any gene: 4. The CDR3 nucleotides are TGTGCCAGCAGTTACTTCCCTAGCGGGACTGAGCAGTTCTTC. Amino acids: CASSYFPSGTEQFF.

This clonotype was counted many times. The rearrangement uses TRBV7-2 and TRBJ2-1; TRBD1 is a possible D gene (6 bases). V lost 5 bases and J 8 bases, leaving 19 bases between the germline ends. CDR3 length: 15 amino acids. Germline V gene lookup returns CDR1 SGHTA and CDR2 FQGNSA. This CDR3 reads CASSPQGLRGHEQFF. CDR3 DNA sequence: TGTGCCAGCAGCCCCCAGGGGTTGAGGGGTCATGAGCAGTTCTTC.

The CDR3 sequence is CASSLQGSSYNSPLHF. DNA for the CDR3: TGTGCCAGCAGCTTACAGGGGAGCTCCTATAATTCACCCCTCCACTTT. The chain carries TRBV2 and TRBJ1-6, with 7 bases fitting TRBD1. The V and J ends lost 6 bases and 0 bases, in that order; junction bases with no gene match: 5. Germline assignment: CDR1 SNHLY and CDR2 FYNNEI. The CDR3 length is 16 residues.

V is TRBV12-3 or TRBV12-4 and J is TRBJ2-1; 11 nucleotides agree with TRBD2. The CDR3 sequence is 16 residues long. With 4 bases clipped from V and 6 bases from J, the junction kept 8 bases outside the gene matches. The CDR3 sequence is CASSSLTSGTINEQFF. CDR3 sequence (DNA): TGTGCCAGCAGTTCACTGACTAGCGGGACAATCAATGAGCAGTTCTTC.

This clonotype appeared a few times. In nucleotides, the CDR3 is TGCGCCAGCAGCTTGGCTGGACAGACCTACGAGCAGTACTTC. Translated: CASSLAGQTYEQYF. This chain uses TRBV5-1 with TRBJ2-7, with D maybe TRBD1 (6 bases). Germline assignment: CDR1 SGHRS and CDR2 YFSETQ. V lost 0 bases to trimming and J lost 2 bases, with 9 bases between them. The CDR3 is made up of 14 amino acids.

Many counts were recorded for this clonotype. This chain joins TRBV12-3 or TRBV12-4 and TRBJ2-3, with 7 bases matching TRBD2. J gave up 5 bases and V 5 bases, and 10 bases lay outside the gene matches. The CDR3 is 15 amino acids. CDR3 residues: CASSPTREVEDTQYF. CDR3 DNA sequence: TGTGCCAGCAGTCCCACTCGGGAGGTTGAAGATACGCAGTATTTT.

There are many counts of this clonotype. CDR3 DNA: TGTGCCAGCAGTTTACGAGTTGAAGCTTTCTTT. Protein product: CASSLRVEAFF. V usage is TRBV28 and J usage is TRBJ1-1; no definite D call. The CDR3 contains 11 residues. Germline CDR1 MDHEN, CDR2 SYDVKM. Trimming removed 2 bases from V and 7 bases from J, with 5 bases in between.

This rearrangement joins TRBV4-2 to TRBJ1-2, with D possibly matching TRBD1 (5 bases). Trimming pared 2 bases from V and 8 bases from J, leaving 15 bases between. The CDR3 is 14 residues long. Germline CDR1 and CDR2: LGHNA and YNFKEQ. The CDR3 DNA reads TGTGCCAGCAGCCAACTGACCAGGGATGACGGCTACACCTTC. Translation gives CASSQLTRDDGYTF.

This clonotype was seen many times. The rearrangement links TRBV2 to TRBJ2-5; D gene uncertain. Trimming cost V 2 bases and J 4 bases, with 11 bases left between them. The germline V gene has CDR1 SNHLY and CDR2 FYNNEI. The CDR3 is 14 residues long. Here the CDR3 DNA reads TGTGCCAGCAGTGAAACGCGAGGTCTAGAGACCCAGTACTTC. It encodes CASSETRGLETQYF.

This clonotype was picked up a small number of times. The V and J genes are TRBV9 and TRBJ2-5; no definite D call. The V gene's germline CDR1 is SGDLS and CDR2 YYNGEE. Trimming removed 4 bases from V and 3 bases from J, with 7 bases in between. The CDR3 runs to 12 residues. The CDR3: CASSRWEETQYF. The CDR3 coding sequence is TGTGCCAGCAGCCGATGGGAAGAGACCCAGTACTTC.